Each of the 20 T cell receptor beta chains below was sequenced from the same sample in a study of blood T cell repertoires in COVID-19. Sequenced by immunoSEQ multiplex PCR; TCRdb stores in-frame clones only, minus some. The sample has about 170,000 clones, around nine tenths seen once. The sequenced sample was peripheral blood. The source of these receptors is a man between 65 and 85 years old with acute or convalescent COVID-19.

The chain joins TRBV10-3 to TRBJ2-2; 8 nucleotides align to TRBD1. The germline CDR1 and CDR2 sequences are ENHRY and SYGVKD. CDR3 size: 14 residues. Trimming took 6 bases from V and 6 from J; bases not matched to a gene: 6. For the CDR3, the DNA is TGTGCCATCAGGGAAGGACAGGGAGCCGGGGAGCTGTTTTTT. Translation gives CAIREGQGAGELFF.

The chain uses TRBV19 and TRBJ1-4; D is possibly TRBD1 (6 bases). Trimming stripped 5 bases from V and 3 bases from J, with 25 bases between. The CDR3 sequence is 19 residues long. Germline-derived CDR1 and CDR2 are LNHDA and SQIVND (reference sequence). CDR3 sequence reads: CASSPPNLRQESSNEKLFF. The CDR3 region has the DNA TGTGCCAGTAGTCCCCCGAACCTCAGACAGGAGTCGTCTAATGAAAAACTGTTTTTT. Filled out from reference TRBV19 and TRBJ1-4, the complete variable domain reads DGGITQSPKYLFRKEGQNVTLSCEQNLNHDAMYWYRQDPGQGLRLIYYSQIVNDFQKGDIAEGYSVSREKKESFPLTVTSAQKNPTAFYLCASSPPNLRQESSNEKLFFGSGTQLSVL.

The gene calls are TRBV19 and TRBJ2-2, with 7 bases that match TRBD2. The CDR3 loop spans 14 amino acids. Unmatched junction bases numbered 5, after V lost 6 bases and J lost 4 bases. Germline lookup yields CDR1 LNHDA and CDR2 SQIVND (reference sequence). The CDR3 region is CASRKAGFTGELFF. CDR3 in DNA: TGTGCCAGTAGGAAAGCGGGATTCACCGGGGAGCTGTTTTTT.

V is TRBV12-5 and J is TRBJ1-1; D remains unclear. The germline V and J ends were trimmed by 5 bases and 0 bases, with 7 bases remaining between them. Germline V gene data show CDR1 as LGHNT and CDR2 as FRNRAP. There are 13 residues in the CDR3. The CDR3 sequence is CASGDTMNTEAFF. For the CDR3, the DNA is TGTGCTAGTGGTGATACAATGAACACTGAAGCTTTCTTT.

The chain recombines TRBV3-1 (or the pseudogene TRBV3-2) with TRBJ1-1; TRBD1 might be the D (6 bases). Germline V gives CDR1 LGHDT, CDR2 YNNKEL (reference sequence). V was trimmed by 2 bases and J by 7 bases, leaving 11 bases between them. The CDR3 is 13 residues long. The CDR3 is CASSQNLQGEAFF. DNA for the CDR3: TGTGCCAGCAGCCAAAACTTACAGGGTGAAGCTTTCTTT.

The genes are TRBV19 and TRBJ2-3, with unresolved D. The CDR3 runs to 14 residues. Germline CDR1 reads LNHDA; CDR2 reads SQIVND (reference sequence). Deletions cut 10 bases from V and 0 bases from J, with 14 bases between. The CDR3 nucleotides are TGTGCCACCAGAAGCGCCCCTAGCACAGATACGCAGTATTTT. Translated: CATRSAPSTDTQYF.

This clone has just one count. V is TRBV27 and J is TRBJ1-2, with 7 bases aligning to TRBD1. The V segment lost 5 bases and the J segment 8 bases; nucleotides outside the gene matches: 11. Germline CDR1 MNHEY, CDR2 SMNVEV (reference sequence). The CDR3 is 14 residues long. CDR3 region: CASSPSRGDRGYTF. As DNA, the CDR3 is TGTGCCAGCAGTCCGAGCAGGGGGGATAGAGGCTACACCTTC.

V usage is TRBV5-6 and J usage is TRBJ1-5; maybe TRBD1 (6 bases). This CDR3 region has 15 residues. Germline V gives CDR1 SGHDT, CDR2 YYEEEE. The V end was cut by 3 bases, the J end by 0 bases, with 10 bases between. CDR3 sequence reads: CASSWGHYSNQPQHF. The CDR3 coding sequence is TGTGCCAGCAGCTGGGGACACTATAGCAATCAGCCCCAGCATTTT.

The rearrangement uses TRBV28 and TRBJ2-7; D is ambiguous. Germline V gene data show CDR1 as MDHEN and CDR2 as SYDVKM. The V end was cut by 5 bases, the J end by 7 bases, with 12 bases between. The CDR3 is 12 residues long. In nucleotides, the CDR3 is TGTGCCAGCAGTCCGAGGCCTCTGGAGCAGTACTTC. It translates to CASSPRPLEQYF.

V is TRBV4-1 and J is TRBJ1-1, with a possible D match to TRBD1 (5 bases). There are 13 residues in the CDR3. Germline CDR1 is MGHRA and CDR2 is YSYEKL. Trimming took 2 bases from V and 7 from J, leaving 11 bases between them. CDR3 bases: TGCGCCAGCAGCCAACAGGGCCGCCTTGAAGCTTTCTTT. Protein sequence: CASSQQGRLEAFF.

V gene TRBV19 combines with J gene TRBJ1-1; 8 positions match TRBD1. The V gene's germline CDR1 is LNHDA and CDR2 SQIVND (reference sequence). This CDR3 spans 13 amino acids. Losses at the gene ends were 2 bases for V and 8 bases for J; bases not matched to a gene: 4. Here the CDR3 reads CASSISGGYEAFF. In DNA form, the CDR3 reads TGTGCCAGTAGTATATCAGGGGGCTACGAAGCTTTCTTT.

This clone was picked up one time. In DNA form, the CDR3 reads TGTGCCAGCAGTCCTTCGGGACTAGGAGCAGATACGCAGTATTTT. This codes for CASSPSGLGADTQYF. V and J are TRBV6-6 and TRBJ2-3, with 8 bases lining up with TRBD2. The CDR3 loop spans 15 amino acids. With V trimmed by 5 bases and J by 4 bases, 8 bases remained unmatched. Germline CDR1 is MNHNY and CDR2 is SVGAGI (reference sequence).

This rearrangement joins TRBV7-2 to TRBJ2-7; tentatively, D is TRBD2 (5 bases). The CDR3 runs 15 residues. CDR1 and CDR2 from the germline V gene are SGHTA and FQGNSA. V dropped 0 bases and J dropped 2 bases, with 11 bases sitting between them. The CDR3 nucleotides read TGTGCCAGCAGCTTAGCGAGGGTGCGGGCCTACGAGCAGTACTTC. Its protein product is CASSLARVRAYEQYF.

The J gene is TRBJ2-3, the V gene TRBV7-2; D is perhaps TRBD2 (5 bases). V was cut by 0 bases and J by 5 bases, with 9 bases left in between. This CDR3 has 14 amino acids. Per the germline V gene, CDR1 is SGHTA and CDR2 is FQGNSA. CDR3 coding DNA: TGTGCCAGCAGCTTAGCTAGCCGGGAAGATACGCAGTATTTT. Protein sequence: CASSLASREDTQYF.

This clone was recorded once. The chain has TRBV6-4 and TRBJ1-5; D ambiguous. Trimming removed 4 bases from V and 1 base from J, with 11 bases in between. Germline V gene data show CDR1 as MRHNA and CDR2 as SNTAGT. This CDR3 is 15 amino acids long. The CDR3 DNA reads as TGTGCCAGCAGTGCCAATGCGGGGAGCAATCAGCCCCAGCATTTT. Translated, it gives CASSANAGSNQPQHF.

This clone turned up a few times. In nucleotides, the CDR3 is TGTGCCAGCAGGTTGACAGGACGCAATCAGCCCCAGCATTTT. Amino acids: CASRLTGRNQPQHF. The chain has TRBV28 and TRBJ1-5, with D maybe TRBD1 (6 bases). This CDR3 is 14 amino acids long. Germline values: CDR1 MDHEN, CDR2 SYDVKM. V gave up 6 bases and J gave up 2 bases, with 11 bases separating them.

The chain has TRBV29-1 and TRBJ2-2, with 8 bases fitting TRBD1. This CDR3 has 13 residues. Trimming took 4 bases from V and 6 from J; bases not matched to a gene: 4. Germline values: CDR1 SQVTM, CDR2 ANQGSEA. The CDR3 loop reads CSVAYRGAGELFF. CDR3 DNA sequence: TGCAGCGTTGCCTACAGGGGGGCCGGGGAGCTGTTTTTT.

The chain recombines TRBV24-1 with TRBJ1-5; TRBD1 matches 7 bases. Germline assignment: CDR1 KGHDR and CDR2 SFDVKD. This CDR3 has 15 amino acids. V lost 2 bases to trimming and J lost 6 bases; unmatched junction nucleotides: 6. CDR3 sequence reads: CATSDSTGWVQPQHF. Here the CDR3 DNA reads TGTGCCACCAGTGATTCGACAGGGTGGGTTCAGCCCCAGCATTTT.

The chain carries TRBV6-5 and TRBJ1-1; tentatively, D is TRBD1 (6 bases). Germline-derived CDR1 and CDR2 are MNHEY and SVGAGI. The V gene lost 6 bases and the J gene lost 5 bases, with 13 bases spanning the gap. CDR3 length equals 13 residues. CDR3: CASRNSGETEAFF. CDR3 in DNA: TGTGCCAGCAGAAACTCAGGGGAAACTGAAGCTTTCTTT.

V and J are TRBV6-5 and TRBJ1-1; D uncertain. Trimming removed 6 bases from V and 3 bases from J, with 11 bases in between. CDR1 is MNHEY and CDR2 is SVGAGI in the germline V gene. The CDR3 runs to 13 residues. The CDR3 DNA reads as TGTGCCAGCAGGACCAGGTCGGACACTGAAGCTTTCTTT. It encodes CASRTRSDTEAFF.